Here is one T cell receptor (beta chain) with its context. The target antigen is unknown. Every donor was a healthy person donating bone marrow. The PCR made use of 60 Vbeta and 13 Jbeta primers. Measured with immunoSEQ multiplex PCR; TCRdb has only the in-frame clones, and not every one. The sample includes about 160,000 clones, roughly 83% of them seen just once. The entry originates in a study of cytomegalovirus exposure and HLA in healthy donors. Study conclusions and caveats: Follow-up analysis found HLA locus-dependent TCR association rates, highest for DRB1 and lowest for HLA-C. An apparent linkage of common viral pathogens to several of the most significant clusters emerged in a later analysis.

The origin of this receptor is a human donor in good health. The sequenced sample was PBMCs.

The CDR3 loop reads CASSLGGGNINTEAFF. CDR3 nucleotide sequence: TGCGCCAGCAGCTTGGGGGGGGGCAACATAAACACTGAAGCTTTCTTT. The chain carries TRBV5-1 and TRBJ1-1; D may be TRBD1 (6 bases). CDR1 and CDR2 (germline): SGHRS, YFSETQ. V lost 0 bases and J lost 2, with 14 bases in between. This CDR3 has 16 amino acids.